One sample yielded the 30 T cell receptor beta chains listed below, sequenced in a study of T-cell memory formation after mild COVID-19. TCRdb independently ran MiXCR on the 5' RACE reads; one entry per CDR3 protein. The sample has hundreds of thousands of distinct CDR3 sequences; roughly 25% are singletons. Sequencing was performed on PBMCs or a T cell subset sorted from them (not recorded which). Receptor source: an adult woman who had mild COVID-19 (a few samples of this study predate the infection). Cell type and time point are not known.

The V and J genes are TRBV19 and TRBJ1-4; D unclear. V was cut by 4 bases and J by 6 bases, with 24 bases left in between. The CDR3 runs 18 residues. CDR1 and CDR2 (germline): LNHDA, SQIVND (reference sequence). The CDR3: CASSRASVEAYNDEKLFF. CDR3 coding DNA: TGTGCCAGTAGTAGAGCCAGCGTCGAAGCCTATAATGATGAAAAACTGTTTTTT.

The chain links TRBV5-1 to TRBJ2-3, with 9 bases aligning to TRBD2. CDR1 and CDR2 (germline): SGHRS, YFSETQ. Germline trimming cut 0 bases from V and 2 bases from J; bases unmatched to any gene: 16. This CDR3 is built from 20 residues. CDR3 region: CASSLVSSGNPVPLTDTQYF. Here the CDR3 DNA reads TGCGCCAGCAGCTTGGTCTCTAGCGGGAACCCAGTTCCTCTCACAGATACGCAGTATTTT. Using reference TRBV5-1 and TRBJ2-3 for the parts outside the CDR3, the full variable domain is KAGVTQTPRYLIKTRGQQVTLSCSPISGHRSVSWYQQTPGQGLQFLFEYFSETQRNKGNFPGRFSGRQFSNSRSEMNVSTLELGDSALYLCASSLVSSGNPVPLTDTQYFGPGTRLTVL.

The chain carries TRBV7-6 and TRBJ2-7; 8 nucleotides agree with TRBD1. V dropped 1 base and J dropped 5; count of bases not matched to a gene: 4. CDR1 and CDR2 (germline): SGHVS, FNYEAQ. The CDR3 is made up of 14 amino acids. The DNA for the CDR3 is TGTGCCAGCAGCTTAGAACAGGGGGAACACGAGCAGTACTTC. Translating it yields CASSLEQGEHEQYF.

The V gene is TRBV7-9, the J gene TRBJ1-1; a possible D gene is TRBD1 (5 bases). With 4 bases removed from V and 8 bases from J, the gap between germline ends came to 17 bases. Germline V lookup: CDR1 SEHNR, CDR2 FQNEAQ (reference sequence). The CDR3 extends over 14 amino acids. The CDR3 sequence: CASSSVTGTTEAFF. DNA for the CDR3: TGTGCCAGCAGCTCCGTAACAGGTACTACAGAAGCTTTCTTT. Complete variable domain (other parts from reference TRBV7-9 and TRBJ1-1): DTGVSQNPRHKITKRGQNVTFRCDPISEHNRLYWYRQTLGQGPEFLTYFQNEAQLEKSRLLSDRFSAERPKGSFSTLEIQRTEQGDSAMYLCASSSVTGTTEAFFGQGTRLTVV.

This clonotype was counted between two and nine times. This chain links TRBV7-6 with TRBJ2-5; D unclear. The CDR3 is made up of 12 amino acids. Germline V CDR1 and CDR2: SGHVS, FNYEAQ. Trimming took off 3 bases at V and 9 bases at J, with 11 bases between the two ends. The CDR3 spells CASSFTPVAQYF. CDR3 nucleotide sequence: TGTGCCAGCAGCTTTACCCCCGTGGCCCAGTACTTC.

This clonotype was counted only a few times. The chain links TRBV7-2 to TRBJ1-2; D is unclear. The CDR3 covers 14 residues. CDR1 and CDR2 (germline): SGHTA, FQGNSA. Trimming removed 0 bases at V and 8 bases at J, with 13 bases between. DNA of the CDR3: TGTGCCAGCAGCTTAGCCGCCCGAGAGCGGGGCTACACCTTC. It encodes CASSLAARERGYTF. Based on the CDR3 plus reference TRBV7-2 and TRBJ1-2, the full variable domain is GAGVSQSPSNKVTEKGKDVELRCDPISGHTALYWYRQSLGQGLEFLIYFQGNSAPDKSGLPSDRFSAERTGGSVSTLTIQRTQQEDSAVYLCASSLAARERGYTFGSGTRLTVV.

V is TRBV3-1 and J is TRBJ1-5, with no clear D. The germline V and J ends were trimmed by 3 bases and 6 bases, with 12 bases remaining between them. Germline V gene lookup returns CDR1 LGHDT and CDR2 YNNKEL (reference sequence). This CDR3 comprises 14 residues. The CDR3 nucleotides are TGTGCCAGCAGCCAGCGTTCAGGCAGTCAGCCCCAGCATTTT. Amino acids: CASSQRSGSQPQHF.

This clonotype was seen more than once but under ten times. V and J are TRBV3-1 and TRBJ2-3; D remains unclear. CDR1 is LGHDT and CDR2 is YNNKEL in the germline V gene (reference sequence). V was cut by 0 bases and J by 2 bases, with 9 bases left in between. This CDR3 contains 15 residues. CDR3 DNA: TGTGCCAGCAGCCAAGAGAGGTGGGACACAGATACGCAGTATTTT. It translates to CASSQERWDTDTQYF.

This clonotype turned up a few times. The chain has TRBV27 and TRBJ1-5; D not resolved. The CDR3 sequence is 14 residues long. V dropped 6 bases and J dropped 0 bases, with 9 bases sitting between them. Germline CDR1 and CDR2: MNHEY and SMNVEV (reference sequence). The CDR3 loop is CASRLGVSNQPQHF. The CDR3 nucleotides read TGTGCCAGCAGGCTCGGGGTTAGCAATCAGCCCCAGCATTTT.

In this sample, this clonotype turned up a few times. The V and J genes are TRBV5-1 and TRBJ2-7; the match to TRBD1 covers 7 bases. CDR1 and CDR2 from the germline V gene are SGHRS and YFSETQ. The CDR3 covers 14 residues. V gave up 4 bases and J gave up 2 bases; unmatched junction bases: 6. Written as DNA, the CDR3 is TGCGCCAGCAGCATAAAGACAGGGACCTACGAGCAGTACTTC. Its protein is CASSIKTGTYEQYF. The variable domain in full, completed from reference TRBV5-1 and TRBJ2-7, reads KAGVTQTPRYLIKTRGQQVTLSCSPISGHRSVSWYQQTPGQGLQFLFEYFSETQRNKGNFPGRFSGRQFSNSRSEMNVSTLELGDSALYLCASSIKTGTYEQYFGPGTRLTVT.

This clonotype was picked up a small number of times. The CDR3 reads CASSSGTLTYTDTQYF. The CDR3 DNA reads as TGCGCCAGCAGCTCCGGGACTTTAACTTACACAGATACGCAGTATTTT. The chain combines TRBV5-1 with TRBJ2-3; D is perhaps TRBD2 (6 bases). V lost 3 bases to trimming and J lost 2 bases, with 16 bases between them. The CDR3 sequence is 16 residues long. Per germline, CDR1 SGHRS and CDR2 YFSETQ.

This chain links TRBV5-1 with TRBJ2-3, with D unresolved. This CDR3 is 14 amino acids long. V dropped 0 bases and J dropped 2 bases, with 7 bases sitting between them. Per germline, CDR1 SGHRS and CDR2 YFSETQ. CDR3 DNA sequence: TGCGCCAGCAGCTTGGGTGAAACCACAGATACGCAGTATTTT. It codes for CASSLGETTDTQYF.

The rearrangement links TRBV7-2 to TRBJ1-2; 7 positions agree with TRBD1. Germline trimming cut 5 bases from V and 7 bases from J; bases unmatched to any gene: 10. The CDR3 loop spans 14 amino acids. CDR1 and CDR2 from the germline V gene are SGHTA and FQGNSA. The CDR3 sequence is CASSPGQQALGYTF. CDR3 DNA: TGTGCCAGCAGCCCGGGACAGCAGGCCCTTGGCTACACCTTC.

The CDR3 DNA is TGTGCCACCAGCAGAGATCGGCTAGCGGTTAGCACAGATACGCAGTATTTT. It codes for CATSRDRLAVSTDTQYF. The chain has TRBV15 and TRBJ2-3, with TRBD2 matching 7 bases. Germline loops: CDR1 LNHNV, CDR2 YYDKDF (reference sequence). CDR3 length: 17 residues. Trimming took 0 bases from V and 0 from J; bases not matched to a gene: 6.

This clonotype has a handful of counts. The J gene is TRBJ2-2, the V gene TRBV5-6, with 7 bases aligning to TRBD1. The CDR3 covers 15 residues. V trimming: 5 bases; J trimming: 4 bases; junction bases outside the gene matches: 8. Germline V gives CDR1 SGHDT, CDR2 YYEEEE. The CDR3 reads CASSFTGVSTGELFF. The CDR3 DNA follows: TGTGCCAGCAGTTTTACAGGGGTGAGCACCGGGGAGCTGTTTTTT.

The V call is TRBV12-3 or TRBV12-4, the J call TRBJ1-1; D is unresolved. V lost 6 bases and J 1 base, leaving 12 bases between the germline ends. This CDR3 is built from 14 residues. As DNA, the CDR3 is TGTGCCAGCAGGTGGGAATGGGGGAACACTGAAGCTTTCTTT. Its protein is CASRWEWGNTEAFF.

This chain links TRBV7-6 with TRBJ2-7, with D possibly TRBD1 on 6 matching bases. The CDR3 spans 16 residues. V lost 5 bases to trimming and J lost 2 bases, with 19 bases between them. Per the germline V gene, CDR1 is SGHVS and CDR2 is FNYEAQ. In DNA, the CDR3 is TGTGCCAGCAGCCCCAGCGATAACAGGGCAGCCTACGAGCAGTACTTC. Residues: CASSPSDNRAAYEQYF.

This chain connects TRBV6-1 to TRBJ2-7; unclear D gene. Deletions cut 8 bases from V and 6 bases from J, with 11 bases between. Per germline, CDR1 MNHNS and CDR2 SASEGT. This CDR3 comprises 11 residues. DNA for the CDR3: TGTGCCAGCGGGTTATGGGGCGAGCAGTACTTC. Its translation: CASGLWGEQYF.

The rearrangement uses TRBV4-1 and TRBJ1-1; D uncertain. The germline V gene has CDR1 MGHRA and CDR2 YSYEKL. The CDR3 is 16 amino acids. The ends were cut back, 0 bases at V and 0 bases at J, with 11 bases in the middle. The CDR3: CASSQERAGMNTEAFF. DNA for the CDR3: TGCGCCAGCAGCCAAGAACGGGCGGGGATGAACACTGAAGCTTTCTTT.

The gene calls are TRBV25-1 and TRBJ2-7; 8 bases align to TRBD1. The trim removed 3 bases at V and 8 bases at J, leaving 9 bases unmatched. CDR1 is MGHDK and CDR2 is SYGVNS in the germline V gene. The CDR3 consists of 14 residues. The CDR3 nucleotides are TGTGCCAGCAGTGAGGACAGGGTGGGGACGAAGCAGTACTTC. Protein product: CASSEDRVGTKQYF.

The V call is TRBV5-1, the J call TRBJ2-7; a possible D gene is TRBD1 (6 bases). The CDR3 covers 16 residues. Germline-derived CDR1 and CDR2 are SGHRS and YFSETQ. Trimming left V 4 bases short and J 2 bases short, with 19 bases between. In DNA, the CDR3 is TGCGCCAGCAGCGCACAAATATCGGGACATACCTACGAGCAGTACTTC. Protein sequence: CASSAQISGHTYEQYF.

There are a few counts of this clonotype. V and J are TRBV7-9 and TRBJ1-2; 9 positions agree with TRBD1. The CDR3 contains 16 residues. In germline, CDR1 is SEHNR, CDR2 FQNEAQ (reference sequence). Trimming took 5 bases from V and 7 from J; bases not matched to a gene: 14. CDR3 amino acids: CASSKTPTGGSSGYTF. CDR3 nucleotides: TGTGCCAGCAGCAAAACTCCGACAGGGGGGTCGTCTGGCTACACCTTC.

This chain joins TRBV5-5 and TRBJ2-7, with D perhaps TRBD1 (5 bases). Germline V gene sequence: CDR1 SGHKS, CDR2 YYEKEE (reference sequence). V shed 1 base and J shed 3 bases, with 17 bases lying between them. The CDR3 has 16 amino acids. DNA of the CDR3: TGTGCCAGCAGCTTGTCCAGAAAGGGGTTGGGCTACGAGCAGTACTTC. Encoded protein: CASSLSRKGLGYEQYF.

Worth noting for this clonotype: As the CDR3 is not closed by the conserved phenylalanine or tryptophan, this likely results from a read error. The DNA is omitted, as the CDR3 cannot be located on it reliably, and the CDR3 follows TCRdb's listing. The chain couples TRBV6-2 or TRBV6-3 to TRBJ2-7; the table's D call TRBD1 went unverified against the DNA. Per the germline V gene, CDR1 is MNHEY and CDR2 is SVGEGT. The CDR3 is made up of 12 amino acids, end residues included. The CDR3 is CASSYGTRVLYL.

This clonotype was seen a handful of times. The rearrangement links TRBV20-1 to TRBJ1-5; 12 bases agree with TRBD1. Trimming took 6 bases from V and 6 from J; bases not matched to a gene: 6. The CDR3 is 14 residues long. CDR1 is DFQATT, CDR2 SNEGSKA, per germline (reference sequence). The CDR3 region is CSAGDRGRFQPQHF. In DNA, the CDR3 is TGCAGTGCGGGGGACAGGGGGCGCTTTCAGCCCCAGCATTTT.

This chain links TRBV25-1 with TRBJ2-7; TRBD1 agrees at 9 bases. Trimming cost V 5 bases and J 7 bases; bases outside gene matches: 9. CDR3 length: 14 amino acids. From germline, CDR1 is MGHDK and CDR2 SYGVNS. The CDR3 DNA reads TGTGCCAGCAGTACACAGGGGGCCTCATTTGAGCAGTACTTC. Its protein product is CASSTQGASFEQYF.

This clonotype was observed many times. The chain couples TRBV7-2 to TRBJ2-1; 9 positions match TRBD2. J lost 9 bases, V lost 2 bases, and 5 bases had no gene match. The CDR3 totals 14 residues. In germline, CDR1 is SGHTA, CDR2 FQGNSA. Here the CDR3 reads CASSLWLAGSEQFF. Written as DNA, the CDR3 is TGTGCCAGCAGCTTATGGCTAGCGGGAAGTGAGCAGTTCTTC.

This clonotype was found a few times. V gene TRBV7-3 combines with J gene TRBJ2-1; D is possibly TRBD1 or TRBD2 (6 bases each). The germline V gene has CDR1 SGHTA and CDR2 FQGTGA. The CDR3 runs 16 residues. Trimming removed 1 base from V and 5 bases from J, with 15 bases in between. CDR3 DNA sequence: TGTGCCAGCAGCTTAATGTTGGGGGGCTCGGACAATGAGCAGTTCTTC. It specifies CASSLMLGGSDNEQFF. The variable domain in full, completed from reference TRBV7-3 and TRBJ2-1, reads GAGVSQTPSNKVTEKGKYVELRCDPISGHTALYWYRQSLGQGPEFLIYFQGTGAADDSGLPNDRFFAVRPEGSVSTLKIQRTERGDSAVYLCASSLMLGGSDNEQFFGPGTRLTVL.

V and J are TRBV5-1 and TRBJ2-7, with 9 bases aligning to TRBD1. CDR1 SGHRS and CDR2 YFSETQ come from the germline V gene. Trimming removed 0 bases from V and 12 bases from J; junction bases left unmatched: 10. CDR3 length equals 14 residues. The CDR3 coding sequence is TGCGCCAGCAGCTTGGTCTCCGGGCAGGACAGGGGGTACTTC. Its protein is CASSLVSGQDRGYF.

The chain links TRBV12-3 or TRBV12-4 to TRBJ1-1; D is possibly TRBD1 (5 bases). This CDR3 has 13 residues. V lost 8 bases, J lost 4 bases, and 14 bases lay in between. In DNA, the CDR3 is TGTGCCAGCTCCGGGGGATTTGGCACTGAAGCTTTCTTT. Its translation is CASSGGFGTEAFF.